This T cell receptor (beta chain) was captured by sequencing in a study of OX40 agonist ivuxolimab in advanced cancers. Only in-frame clones appear in the TCRdb table, and some are missing; sequencing was by immunoSEQ multiplex PCR. There are 65,000 to 95,000 clones in the sample; around 90% occur only once, and more than 5.5% lies in the top ten. The germline gives CDR1 SGDLS, CDR2 YYNGEE. The CDR3 spans 13 residues. V lost 5 bases and J lost 9, with 12 bases in between. The sample in question was CD4+ or CD8+ T cells sorted from blood, obtained in a trial of the OX40 agonist ivuxolimab. This TCR was sampled from an adult with an advanced solid tumor such as melanoma, head and neck, liver or kidney cancer. This chain uses TRBV9 with TRBJ1-6; D unclear. CDR3 DNA sequence: TGTGCCAGCAGTGCTGGATCGGCTTCACCCCTCCACTTT. Protein product: CASSAGSASPLHF.